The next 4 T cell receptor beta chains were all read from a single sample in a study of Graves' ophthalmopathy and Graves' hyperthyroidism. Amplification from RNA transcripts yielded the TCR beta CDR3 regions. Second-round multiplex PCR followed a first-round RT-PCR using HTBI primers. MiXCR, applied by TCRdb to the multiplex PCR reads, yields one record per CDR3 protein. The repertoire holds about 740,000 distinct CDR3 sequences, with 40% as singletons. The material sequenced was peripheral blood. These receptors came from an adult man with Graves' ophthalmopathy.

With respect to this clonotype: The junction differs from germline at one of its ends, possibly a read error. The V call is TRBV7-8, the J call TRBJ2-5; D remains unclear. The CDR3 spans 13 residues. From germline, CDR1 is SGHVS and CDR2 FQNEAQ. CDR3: CASSQDEWKTQYF. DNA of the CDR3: TGCGCCAGCAGCCAAGATGAGTGGAAGACCCAGTACTTC. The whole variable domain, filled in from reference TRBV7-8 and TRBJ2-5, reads GAGVSQSPRYKVAKRGQDVALRCDPISGHVSLFWYQQALGQGPEFLTYFQNEAQLDKSGLPSDRFFAERPEGSVSTLKIQRTQQEDSAVYLCASSQDEWKTQYFGPGTRLLVL.

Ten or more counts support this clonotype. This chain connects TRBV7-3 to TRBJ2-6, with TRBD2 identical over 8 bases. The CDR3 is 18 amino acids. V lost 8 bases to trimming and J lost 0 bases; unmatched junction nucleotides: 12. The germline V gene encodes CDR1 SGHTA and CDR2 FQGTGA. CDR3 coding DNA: TGTGCCAGCTCCCACGGGGGGGGAGCAAGCTCTGGGGCCAACGTCCTGACTTTC. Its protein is CASSHGGGASSGANVLTF.

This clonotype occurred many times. The CDR3 nucleotides are TGTGCCAGCCTTGGAACGGGGAACACTGAAGCTTTCTTT. Amino acid sequence: CASLGTGNTEAFF. The chain employs TRBV19 and TRBJ1-1; D unresolved. V shed 9 bases and J shed 1 base, with 12 bases lying between them. Germline V gene data show CDR1 as LNHDA and CDR2 as SQIVND (reference sequence). The CDR3 totals 13 residues.

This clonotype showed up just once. This chain's CDR3 is CTSRVARANYGYTF. CDR3 DNA sequence: TGTACCAGCAGAGTCGCCAGGGCTAACTATGGCTACACCTTC. The V gene is TRBV7-2, the J gene TRBJ1-2; TRBD1 might be the D (5 bases). This CDR3 comprises 14 residues. The germline CDR1 and CDR2 sequences are SGHTA and FQGNSA. Trimming removed 6 bases from V and 0 bases from J, with 11 bases in between.